This T cell receptor beta chain was captured in a study of blood T cell repertoires in COVID-19. Turning to the study itself: The United States, Italy and Spain provided the acute and convalescent COVID-19 samples. T cells, B-cell-depleted T cells, or PBMCs provided the cDNA or gDNA that served as material.

This CDR3 comprises 14 residues. The germline V and J ends were trimmed by 6 bases and 1 base, with 9 bases remaining between them. Germline lookup yields CDR1 MNHEY and CDR2 SMNVEV (reference sequence). The participants were between roughly 18 and 90 years old and came from roughly 24 US areas. Produced via immunoSEQ multiplex PCR; TCRdb's table is partial and in-frame only. The sample includes a few hundred thousand clones, about nine tenths of them seen just once. The genes are TRBV27 and TRBJ2-2; D gene uncertain. The source of this sequence is a woman aged 40 to 50 with acute COVID-19. Material for sequencing was PBMCs or T cells enriched from blood (not recorded which). This CDR3 reads CASRKQKNTGELFF. For the CDR3, the DNA is TGTGCCAGCAGAAAACAGAAGAACACCGGGGAGCTGTTTTTT.